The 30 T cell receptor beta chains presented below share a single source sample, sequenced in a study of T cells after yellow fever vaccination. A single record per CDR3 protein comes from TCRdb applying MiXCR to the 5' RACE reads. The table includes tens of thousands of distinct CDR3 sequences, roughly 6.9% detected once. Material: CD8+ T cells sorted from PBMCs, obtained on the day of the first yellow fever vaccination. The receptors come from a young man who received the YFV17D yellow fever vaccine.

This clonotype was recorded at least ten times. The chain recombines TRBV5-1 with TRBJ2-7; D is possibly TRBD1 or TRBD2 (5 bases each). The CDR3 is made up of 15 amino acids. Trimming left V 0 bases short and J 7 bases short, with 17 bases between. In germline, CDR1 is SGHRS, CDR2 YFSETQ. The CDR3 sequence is CASSLALGTPMEQYF. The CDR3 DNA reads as TGCGCCAGCAGCTTGGCCCTCGGGACCCCTATGGAGCAGTACTTC.

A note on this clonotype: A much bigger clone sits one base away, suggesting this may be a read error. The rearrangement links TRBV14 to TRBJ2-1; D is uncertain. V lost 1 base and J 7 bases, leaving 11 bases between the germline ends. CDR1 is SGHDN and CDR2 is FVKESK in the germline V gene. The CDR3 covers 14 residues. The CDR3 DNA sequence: TGTGCCAGCAGCCAAGCATTACCCCAAAATGAGCAGTTCTTC. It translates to CASSQALPQNEQFF. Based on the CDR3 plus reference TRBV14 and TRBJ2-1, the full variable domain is EAGVTQFPSHSVIEKGQTVTLRCDPISGHDNLYWYRRVMGKEIKFLLHFVKESKQDESGMPNNRFLAERTGGTYSTLKVQPAELEDSGVYFCASSQALPQNEQFFGPGTRLTVL.

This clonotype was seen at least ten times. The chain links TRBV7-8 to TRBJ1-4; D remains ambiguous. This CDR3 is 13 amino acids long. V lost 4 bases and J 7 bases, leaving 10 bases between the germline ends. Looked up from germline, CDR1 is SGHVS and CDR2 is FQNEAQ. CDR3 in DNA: TGTGCCAGCAGCTCTAGGGAACCTGAAAAACTGTTTTTT. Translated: CASSSREPEKLFF.

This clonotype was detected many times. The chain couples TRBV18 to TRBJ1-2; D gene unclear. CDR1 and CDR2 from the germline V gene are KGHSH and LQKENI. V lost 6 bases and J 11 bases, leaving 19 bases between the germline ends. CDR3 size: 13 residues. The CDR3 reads CASSPGGPGVYTF. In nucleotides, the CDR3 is TGTGCCAGCTCCCCCGGCGGACCAGGAGTTTACACCTTC. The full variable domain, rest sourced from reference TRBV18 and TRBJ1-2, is NAGVMQNPRHLVRRRGQEARLRCSPMKGHSHVYWYRQLPEEGLKFMVYLQKENIIDESGMPKERFSAEFPKEGPSILRIQQVVRGDSAAYFCASSPGGPGVYTFGSGTRLTVV.

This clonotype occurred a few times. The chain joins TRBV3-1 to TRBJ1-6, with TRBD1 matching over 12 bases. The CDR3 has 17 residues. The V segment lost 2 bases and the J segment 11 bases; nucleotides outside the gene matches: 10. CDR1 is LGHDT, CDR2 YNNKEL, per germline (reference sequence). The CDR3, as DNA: TGTGCCAGCAGCCAAACCTGGGGACAGGGGGCGGGAACACCCCTCCACTTT. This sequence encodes CASSQTWGQGAGTPLHF.

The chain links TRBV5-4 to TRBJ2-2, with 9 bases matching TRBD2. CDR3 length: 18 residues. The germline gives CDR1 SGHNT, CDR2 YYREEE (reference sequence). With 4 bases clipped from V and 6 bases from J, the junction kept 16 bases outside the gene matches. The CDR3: CASSATPPGLAVPGELFF. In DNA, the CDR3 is TGTGCCAGCAGCGCTACGCCACCGGGACTAGCTGTCCCCGGGGAGCTGTTTTTT.

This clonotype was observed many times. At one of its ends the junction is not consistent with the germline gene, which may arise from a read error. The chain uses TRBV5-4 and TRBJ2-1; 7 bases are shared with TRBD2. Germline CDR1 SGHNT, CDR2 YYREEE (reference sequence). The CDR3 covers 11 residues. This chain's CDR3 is CASSLTSEKIF. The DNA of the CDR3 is TGTGCCAGCAGCTTAACTAGCGAAAAGATCTTC.

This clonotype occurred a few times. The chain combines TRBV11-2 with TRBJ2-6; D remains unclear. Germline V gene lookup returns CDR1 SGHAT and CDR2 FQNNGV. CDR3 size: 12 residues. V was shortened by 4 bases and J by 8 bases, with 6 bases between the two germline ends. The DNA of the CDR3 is TGTGCCAGCAGCTCCGGGTCCAACGTCCTGACTTTC. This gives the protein CASSSGSNVLTF.

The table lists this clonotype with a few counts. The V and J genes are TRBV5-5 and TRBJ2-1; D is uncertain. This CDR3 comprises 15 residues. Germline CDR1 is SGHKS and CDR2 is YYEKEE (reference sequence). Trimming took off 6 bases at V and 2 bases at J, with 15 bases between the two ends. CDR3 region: CASTYSAPTYNEQFF. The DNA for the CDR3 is TGTGCCAGCACCTACAGTGCGCCAACCTACAATGAGCAGTTCTTC.

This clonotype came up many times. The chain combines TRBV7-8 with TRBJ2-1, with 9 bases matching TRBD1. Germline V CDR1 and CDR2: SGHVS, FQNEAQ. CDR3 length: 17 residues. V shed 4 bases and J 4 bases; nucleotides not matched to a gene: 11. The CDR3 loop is CASSSALDRGAYNEQFF. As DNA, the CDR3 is TGTGCCAGCAGCTCCGCCCTCGACAGGGGGGCATACAATGAGCAGTTCTTC. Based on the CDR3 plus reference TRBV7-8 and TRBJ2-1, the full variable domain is GAGVSQSPRYKVAKRGQDVALRCDPISGHVSLFWYQQALGQGPEFLTYFQNEAQLDKSGLPSDRFFAERPEGSVSTLKIQRTQQEDSAVYLCASSSALDRGAYNEQFFGPGTRLTVL.

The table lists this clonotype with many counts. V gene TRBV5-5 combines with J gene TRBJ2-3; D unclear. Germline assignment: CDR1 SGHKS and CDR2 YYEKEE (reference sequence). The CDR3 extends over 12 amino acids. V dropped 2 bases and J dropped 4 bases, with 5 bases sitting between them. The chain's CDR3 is CASSFVPDTQYF. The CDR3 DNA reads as TGTGCCAGCAGCTTTGTACCAGATACGCAGTATTTT.

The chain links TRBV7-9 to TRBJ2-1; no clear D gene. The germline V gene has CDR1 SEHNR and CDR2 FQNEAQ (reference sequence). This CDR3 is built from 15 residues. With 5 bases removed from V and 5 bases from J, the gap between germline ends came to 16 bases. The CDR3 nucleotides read TGTGCCAGCAGCCGGGCCAGGTCGGGCGACAATGAGCAGTTCTTC. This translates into CASSRARSGDNEQFF. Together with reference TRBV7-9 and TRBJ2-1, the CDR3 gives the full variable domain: DTGVSQNPRHKITKRGQNVTFRCDPISEHNRLYWYRQTLGQGPEFLTYFQNEAQLEKSRLLSDRFSAERPKGSFSTLEIQRTEQGDSAMYLCASSRARSGDNEQFFGPGTRLTVL.

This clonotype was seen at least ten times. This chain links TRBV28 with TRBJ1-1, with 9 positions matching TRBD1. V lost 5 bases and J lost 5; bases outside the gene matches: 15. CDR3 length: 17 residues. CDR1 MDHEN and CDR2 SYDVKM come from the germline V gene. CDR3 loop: CASSPPGTGSGDTEAFF. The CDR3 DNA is TGTGCCAGCAGTCCCCCCGGGACAGGGTCTGGAGATACTGAAGCTTTCTTT.

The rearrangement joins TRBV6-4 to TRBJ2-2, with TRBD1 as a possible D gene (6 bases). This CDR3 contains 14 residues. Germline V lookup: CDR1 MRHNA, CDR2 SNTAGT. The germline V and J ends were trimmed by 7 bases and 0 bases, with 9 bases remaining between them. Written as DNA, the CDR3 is TGTGCCAGCACGCAGGGGTCGAACACCGGGGAGCTGTTTTTT. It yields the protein CASTQGSNTGELFF.

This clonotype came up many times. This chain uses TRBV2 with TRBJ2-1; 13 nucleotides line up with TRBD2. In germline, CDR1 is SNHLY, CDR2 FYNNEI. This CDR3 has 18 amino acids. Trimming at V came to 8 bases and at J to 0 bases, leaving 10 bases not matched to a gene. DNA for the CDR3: TGTGCCAGCGTAGGACTAGCGGGGGCCGAAAGCTCCTACAATGAGCAGTTCTTC. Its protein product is CASVGLAGAESSYNEQFF.

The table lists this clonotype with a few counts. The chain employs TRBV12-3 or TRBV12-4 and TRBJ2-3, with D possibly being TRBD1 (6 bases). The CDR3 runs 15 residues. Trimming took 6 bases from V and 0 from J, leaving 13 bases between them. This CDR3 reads CASSERTASTDTQYF. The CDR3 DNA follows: TGTGCCAGCAGCGAGAGGACAGCAAGCACAGATACGCAGTATTTT.

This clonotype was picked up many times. CDR3 loop: CASSVGVRSTDTQYF. CDR3 sequence (DNA): TGTGCCAGCAGCGTAGGGGTCAGGAGCACAGATACGCAGTATTTT. The chain joins TRBV9 to TRBJ2-3; D call uncertain. The CDR3 length is 15 residues. Germline lookup yields CDR1 SGDLS and CDR2 YYNGEE. V dropped 0 bases and J dropped 0 bases, with 8 bases sitting between them.

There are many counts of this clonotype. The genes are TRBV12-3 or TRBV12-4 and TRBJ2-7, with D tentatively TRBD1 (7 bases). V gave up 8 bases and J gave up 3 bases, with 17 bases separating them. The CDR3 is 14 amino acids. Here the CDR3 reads CASGAGQRFYEQYV. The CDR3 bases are TGTGCCAGCGGCGCGGGACAGAGATTCTACGAGCAGTACGTC.

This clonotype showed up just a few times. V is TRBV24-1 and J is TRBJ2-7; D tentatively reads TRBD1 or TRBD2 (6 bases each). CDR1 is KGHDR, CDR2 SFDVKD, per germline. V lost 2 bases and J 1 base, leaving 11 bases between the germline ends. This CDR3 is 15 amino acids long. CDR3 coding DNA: TGTGCCACCAGTGATTCCACAGGGAGGTCCTACGAGCAGTACTTC. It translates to CATSDSTGRSYEQYF.

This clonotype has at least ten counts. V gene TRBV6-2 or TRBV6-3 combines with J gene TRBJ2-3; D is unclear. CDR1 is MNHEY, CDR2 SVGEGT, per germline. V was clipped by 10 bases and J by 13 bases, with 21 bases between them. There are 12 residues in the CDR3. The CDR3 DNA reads TGTGCCATCCGACATGGTTACGAAAGGAAGTATTTT. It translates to CAIRHGYERKYF.

CDR3 amino acids: CSGAGANTGELFF. The CDR3 coding sequence is TGCAGCGGGGCAGGGGCGAACACCGGGGAGCTGTTTTTT. This chain joins TRBV29-1 and TRBJ2-2; TRBD1 might be the D (6 bases). The CDR3 extends over 13 amino acids. Trimming took 7 bases from V and 0 from J, leaving 9 bases between them. The germline V gene has CDR1 SQVTM and CDR2 ANQGSEA.

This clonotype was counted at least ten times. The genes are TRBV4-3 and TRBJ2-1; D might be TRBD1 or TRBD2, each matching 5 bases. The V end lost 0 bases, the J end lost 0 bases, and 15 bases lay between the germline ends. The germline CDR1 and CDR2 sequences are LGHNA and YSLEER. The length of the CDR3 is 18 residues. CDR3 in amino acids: CASSQDGRDPSSYNEQFF. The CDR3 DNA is TGCGCCAGCAGCCAAGATGGAAGGGACCCGAGCTCCTACAATGAGCAGTTCTTC.

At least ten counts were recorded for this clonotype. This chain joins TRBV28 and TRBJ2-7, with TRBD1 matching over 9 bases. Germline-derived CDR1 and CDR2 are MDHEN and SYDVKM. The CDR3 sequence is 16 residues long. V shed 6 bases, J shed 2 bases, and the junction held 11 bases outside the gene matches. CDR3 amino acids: CASRPYRGPEAYEQYV. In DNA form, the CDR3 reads TGTGCCAGCAGACCCTACAGGGGGCCCGAGGCCTACGAGCAGTACGTC.

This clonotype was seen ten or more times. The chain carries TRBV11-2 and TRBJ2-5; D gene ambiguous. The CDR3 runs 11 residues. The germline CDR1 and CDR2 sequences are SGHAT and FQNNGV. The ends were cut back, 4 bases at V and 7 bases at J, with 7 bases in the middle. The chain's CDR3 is CASSSRRTQYF. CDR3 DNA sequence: TGTGCCAGCAGCTCCCGCCGGACCCAGTACTTC.

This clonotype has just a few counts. CDR3 DNA sequence: TGTGCCAGCAGCTTAGAGCTAGGGACGGCTAACTATGGCTACACCTTC. This gives the protein CASSLELGTANYGYTF. The rearrangement joins TRBV7-2 to TRBJ1-2; possibly TRBD1 for D (5 bases). Germline CDR1 SGHTA, CDR2 FQGNSA. The CDR3 is made up of 16 amino acids. The ends were cut back, 1 base at V and 0 bases at J, with 12 bases in the middle.

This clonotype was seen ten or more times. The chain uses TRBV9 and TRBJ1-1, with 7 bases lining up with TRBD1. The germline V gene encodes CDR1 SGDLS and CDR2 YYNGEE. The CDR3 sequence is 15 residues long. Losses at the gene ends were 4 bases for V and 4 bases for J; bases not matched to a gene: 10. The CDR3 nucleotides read TGTGCCAGCAGCCCCCGGGACAGAGGTATCACTGAAGCTTTCTTT. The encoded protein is CASSPRDRGITEAFF.

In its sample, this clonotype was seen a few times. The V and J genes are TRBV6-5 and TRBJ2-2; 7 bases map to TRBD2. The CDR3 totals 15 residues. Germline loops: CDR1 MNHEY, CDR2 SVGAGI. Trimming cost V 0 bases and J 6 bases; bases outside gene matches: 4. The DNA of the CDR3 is TGTGCCAGCAGTTACTCGGGGGGGGTTGCCGGGGAGCTGTTTTTT. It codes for CASSYSGGVAGELFF.

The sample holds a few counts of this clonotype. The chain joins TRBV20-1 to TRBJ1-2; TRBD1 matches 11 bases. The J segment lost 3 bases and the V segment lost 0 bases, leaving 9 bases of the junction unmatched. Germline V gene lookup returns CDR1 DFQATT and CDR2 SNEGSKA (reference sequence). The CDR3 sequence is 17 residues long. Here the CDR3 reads CSAREGTGGYYDYGYTF. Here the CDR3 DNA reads TGCAGTGCTAGAGAGGGGACAGGGGGGTACTATGACTATGGCTACACCTTC.

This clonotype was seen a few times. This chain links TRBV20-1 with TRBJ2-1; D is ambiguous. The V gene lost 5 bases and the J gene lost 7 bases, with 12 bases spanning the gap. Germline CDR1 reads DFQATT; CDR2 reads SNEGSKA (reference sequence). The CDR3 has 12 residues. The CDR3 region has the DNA TGCAGTGCTGTTGGTCTCGGAAATGAGCAGTTCTTC. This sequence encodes CSAVGLGNEQFF.

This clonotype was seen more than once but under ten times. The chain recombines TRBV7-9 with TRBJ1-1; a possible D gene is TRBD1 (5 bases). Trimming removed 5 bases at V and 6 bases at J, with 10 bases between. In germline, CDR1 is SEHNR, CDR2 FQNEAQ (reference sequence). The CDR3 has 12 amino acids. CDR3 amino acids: CASSPGHSEAFF. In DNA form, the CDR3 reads TGTGCCAGCAGCCCAGGACACTCTGAAGCTTTCTTT.